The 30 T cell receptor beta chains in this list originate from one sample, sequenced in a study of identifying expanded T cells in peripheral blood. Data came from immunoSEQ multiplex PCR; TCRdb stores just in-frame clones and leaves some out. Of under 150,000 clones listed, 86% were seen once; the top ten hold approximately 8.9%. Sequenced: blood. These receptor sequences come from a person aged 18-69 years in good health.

CDR3 nucleotide sequence: TGTGCCAGCTCACCAGTAACGCCCCAGGGGGGGGAGACCCAGTACTTC. The encoded protein is CASSPVTPQGGETQYF. The chain combines TRBV18 with TRBJ2-5, with D perhaps TRBD1 or TRBD2 (7 bases each). Deletions cut 2 bases from V and 5 bases from J, with 18 bases between. Looked up from germline, CDR1 is KGHSH and CDR2 is LQKENI. CDR3 length: 16 residues.

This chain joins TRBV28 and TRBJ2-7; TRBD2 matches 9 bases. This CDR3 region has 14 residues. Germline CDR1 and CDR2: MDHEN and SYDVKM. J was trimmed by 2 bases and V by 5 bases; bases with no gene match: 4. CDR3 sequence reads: CASSRTSETYEQYF. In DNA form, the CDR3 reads TGTGCCAGCAGTCGGACTAGCGAAACCTACGAGCAGTACTTC.

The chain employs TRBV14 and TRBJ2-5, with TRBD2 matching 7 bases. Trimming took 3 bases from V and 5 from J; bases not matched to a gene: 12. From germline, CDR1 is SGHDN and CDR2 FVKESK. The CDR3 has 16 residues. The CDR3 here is CASSHNIAGLRETQYF. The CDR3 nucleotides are TGTGCCAGCAGCCATAATATAGCGGGCCTCCGGGAGACCCAGTACTTC.

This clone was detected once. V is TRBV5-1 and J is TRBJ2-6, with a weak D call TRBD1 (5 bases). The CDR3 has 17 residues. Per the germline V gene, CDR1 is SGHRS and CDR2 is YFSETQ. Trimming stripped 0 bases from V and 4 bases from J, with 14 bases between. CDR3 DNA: TGCGCCAGCAGCTTGGCCGGCAGGGCTACAGGGGCCAACGTCCTGACTTTC. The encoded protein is CASSLAGRATGANVLTF.

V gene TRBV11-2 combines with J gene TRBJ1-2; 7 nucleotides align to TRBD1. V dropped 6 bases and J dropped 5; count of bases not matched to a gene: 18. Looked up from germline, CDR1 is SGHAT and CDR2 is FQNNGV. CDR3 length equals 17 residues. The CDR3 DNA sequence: TGTGCCAGCAGTGAGACTCCCGGGACAGATTTACTTTATGGCTACACCTTC. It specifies CASSETPGTDLLYGYTF.

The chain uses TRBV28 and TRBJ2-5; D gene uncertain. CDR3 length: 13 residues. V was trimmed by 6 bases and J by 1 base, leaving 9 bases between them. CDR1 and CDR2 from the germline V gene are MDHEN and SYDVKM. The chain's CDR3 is CASRDTIQETQYF. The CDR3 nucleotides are TGTGCCAGCAGAGACACTATCCAAGAGACCCAGTACTTC.

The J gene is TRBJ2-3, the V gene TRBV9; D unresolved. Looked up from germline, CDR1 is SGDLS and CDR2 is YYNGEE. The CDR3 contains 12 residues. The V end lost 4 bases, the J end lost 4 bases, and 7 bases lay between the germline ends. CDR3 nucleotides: TGTGCCAGCAGCATTAGTGCAGATACGCAGTATTTT. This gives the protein CASSISADTQYF.

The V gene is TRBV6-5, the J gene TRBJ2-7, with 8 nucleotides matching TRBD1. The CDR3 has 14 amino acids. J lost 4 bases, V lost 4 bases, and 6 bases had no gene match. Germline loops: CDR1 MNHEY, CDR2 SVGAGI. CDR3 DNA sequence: TGTGCCAGCAGTTTGACAGGGGCAGGGTACGAGCAGTACTTC. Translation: CASSLTGAGYEQYF.

CDR3 amino acids: CASSGQGYEQYF. As DNA, the CDR3 is TGTGCCAGCAGTGGACAGGGCTACGAGCAGTACTTC. The chain employs TRBV2 and TRBJ2-7; 7 bases match TRBD1. V lost 4 bases, J lost 3 bases, and 0 bases stayed unmatched. The germline V gene encodes CDR1 SNHLY and CDR2 FYNNEI. The length of the CDR3 is 12 residues.

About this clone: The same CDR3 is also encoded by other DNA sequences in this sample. The chain's CDR3 is CASSFGQGAGTEAFF. The DNA for the CDR3 is TGTGCCAGCAGCTTCGGACAGGGGGCCGGGACTGAAGCTTTCTTT. This rearrangement joins TRBV7-9 to TRBJ1-1; TRBD1 agrees at 11 bases. Germline assignment: CDR1 SEHNR and CDR2 FQNEAQ (reference sequence). V lost 3 bases and J lost 5; bases outside the gene matches: 5. This CDR3 has 15 residues.

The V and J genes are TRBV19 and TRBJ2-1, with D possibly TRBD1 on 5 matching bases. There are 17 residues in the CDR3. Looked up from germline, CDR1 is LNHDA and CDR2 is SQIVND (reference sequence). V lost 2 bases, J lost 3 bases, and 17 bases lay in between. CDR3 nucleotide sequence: TGTGCCAGTAGTATATTATGGGGCGCCTCCGACTACAATGAGCAGTTCTTC. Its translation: CASSILWGASDYNEQFF.

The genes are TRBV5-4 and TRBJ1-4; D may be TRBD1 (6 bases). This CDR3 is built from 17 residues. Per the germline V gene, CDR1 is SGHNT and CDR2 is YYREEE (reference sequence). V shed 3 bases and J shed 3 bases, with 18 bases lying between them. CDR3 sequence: CASSSSVDRQPNEKLFF. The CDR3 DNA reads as TGTGCCAGCAGCTCTTCTGTTGACAGGCAACCTAATGAAAAACTGTTTTTT.

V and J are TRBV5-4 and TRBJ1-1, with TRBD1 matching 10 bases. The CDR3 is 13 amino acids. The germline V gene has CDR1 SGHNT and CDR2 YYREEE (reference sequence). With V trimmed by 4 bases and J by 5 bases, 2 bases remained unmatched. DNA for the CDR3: TGTGCCAGCAGCGGACAGGGGGGGACTGAAGCTTTCTTT. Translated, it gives CASSGQGGTEAFF.

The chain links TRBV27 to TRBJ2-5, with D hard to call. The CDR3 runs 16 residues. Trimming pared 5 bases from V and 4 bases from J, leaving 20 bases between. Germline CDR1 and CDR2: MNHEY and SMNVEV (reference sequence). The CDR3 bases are TGTGCCAGCAGTACCCAACAATGGACGGCCAGAGAGACCCAGTACTTC. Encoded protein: CASSTQQWTARETQYF.

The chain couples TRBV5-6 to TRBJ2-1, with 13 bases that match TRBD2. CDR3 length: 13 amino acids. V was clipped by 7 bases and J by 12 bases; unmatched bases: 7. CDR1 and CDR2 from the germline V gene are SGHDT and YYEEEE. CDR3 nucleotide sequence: TGTGCCAGCTTACTAGCGGGGGGGCCAATGCAGTTCTTC. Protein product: CASLLAGGPMQFF.

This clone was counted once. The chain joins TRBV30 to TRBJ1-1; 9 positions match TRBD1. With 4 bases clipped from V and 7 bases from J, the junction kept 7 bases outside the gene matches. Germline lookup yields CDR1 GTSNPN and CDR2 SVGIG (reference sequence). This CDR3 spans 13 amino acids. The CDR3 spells CAWTRTGDNEAFF. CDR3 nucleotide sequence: TGTGCCTGGACAAGGACAGGGGATAATGAAGCTTTCTTT.

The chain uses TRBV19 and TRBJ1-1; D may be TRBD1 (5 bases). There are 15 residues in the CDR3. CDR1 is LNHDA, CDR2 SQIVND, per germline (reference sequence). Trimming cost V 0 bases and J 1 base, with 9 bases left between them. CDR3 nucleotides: TGTGCCAGTAGTATAGATCAGGGTTGGAACACTGAAGCTTTCTTT. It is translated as CASSIDQGWNTEAFF.

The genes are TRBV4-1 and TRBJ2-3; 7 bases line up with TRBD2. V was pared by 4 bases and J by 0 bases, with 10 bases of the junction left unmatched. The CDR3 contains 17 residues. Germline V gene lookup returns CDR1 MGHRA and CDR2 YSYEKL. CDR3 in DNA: TGCGCCAGCAGCCTACAACTAGCGTCGTCTAGCACAGATACGCAGTATTTT. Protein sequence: CASSLQLASSSTDTQYF.

CDR3: CASRERERGDKYF. The CDR3 DNA sequence: TGTGCCAGCAGGGAGAGGGAGCGGGGGGACAAGTACTTC. The chain couples TRBV2 to TRBJ2-7, with TRBD2 matching 9 bases. J was trimmed by 11 bases and V by 6 bases; bases with no gene match: 11. The CDR3 has 13 residues. Per germline, CDR1 SNHLY and CDR2 FYNNEI.

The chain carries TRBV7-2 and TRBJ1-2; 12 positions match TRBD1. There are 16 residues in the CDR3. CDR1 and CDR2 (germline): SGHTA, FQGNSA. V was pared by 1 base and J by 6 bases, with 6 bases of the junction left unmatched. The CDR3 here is CASSLDTGTGGDGYTF. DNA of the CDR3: TGTGCCAGCAGCTTAGACACCGGGACAGGGGGCGATGGCTACACCTTC.

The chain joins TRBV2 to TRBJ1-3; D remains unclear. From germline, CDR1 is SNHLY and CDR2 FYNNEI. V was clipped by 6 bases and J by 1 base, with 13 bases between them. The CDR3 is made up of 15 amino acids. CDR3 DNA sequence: TGTGCCAGCAGGCCCGTTGGGGAATCTGGAAACACCATATATTTT. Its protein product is CASRPVGESGNTIYF.

CDR3 residues: CASSRTGTNEAFF. DNA of the CDR3: TGTGCCAGCAGCCGGACAGGGACCAATGAAGCTTTCTTT. The chain employs TRBV28 and TRBJ1-1, with 8 nucleotides matching TRBD1. V was clipped by 6 bases and J by 7 bases; unmatched bases: 7. CDR3 length: 13 amino acids. Germline lookup yields CDR1 MDHEN and CDR2 SYDVKM. Based on the CDR3 plus reference TRBV28 and TRBJ1-1, the full variable domain is DVKVTQSSRYLVKRTGEKVFLECVQDMDHENMFWYRQDPGLGLRLIYFSYDVKMKEKGDIPEGYSVSREKKERFSLILESASTNQTSMYLCASSRTGTNEAFFGQGTRLTVV.

The CDR3 here is CASSLLETAWPQHF. The CDR3 DNA reads as TGTGCCAGCAGCTTACTTGAGACGGCGTGGCCCCAGCATTTT. The genes are TRBV7-9 and TRBJ1-5; D remains ambiguous. Germline lookup yields CDR1 SEHNR and CDR2 FQNEAQ (reference sequence). The germline V and J ends were trimmed by 2 bases and 9 bases, with 14 bases remaining between them. This CDR3 comprises 14 residues.

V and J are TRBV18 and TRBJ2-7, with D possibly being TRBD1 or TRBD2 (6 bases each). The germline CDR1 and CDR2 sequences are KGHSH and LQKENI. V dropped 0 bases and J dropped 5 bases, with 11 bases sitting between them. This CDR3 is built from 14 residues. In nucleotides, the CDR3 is TGTGCCAGCTCACCACCGATAGGGGGGAACGAGCAGTACTTC. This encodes CASSPPIGGNEQYF.

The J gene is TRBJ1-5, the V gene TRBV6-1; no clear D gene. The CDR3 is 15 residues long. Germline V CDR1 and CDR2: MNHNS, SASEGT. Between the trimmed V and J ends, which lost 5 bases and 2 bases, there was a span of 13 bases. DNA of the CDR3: TGTGCCAGCAGTAGGGAGGGAACGGGCAATCAGCCCCAGCATTTT. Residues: CASSREGTGNQPQHF.

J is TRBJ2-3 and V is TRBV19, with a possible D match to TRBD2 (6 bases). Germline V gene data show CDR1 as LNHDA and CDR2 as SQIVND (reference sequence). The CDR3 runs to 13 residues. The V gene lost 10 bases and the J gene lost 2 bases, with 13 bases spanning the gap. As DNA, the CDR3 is TGTGCCACCGCTAGCGCGTCCACAGATACGCAGTATTTT. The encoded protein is CATASASTDTQYF.

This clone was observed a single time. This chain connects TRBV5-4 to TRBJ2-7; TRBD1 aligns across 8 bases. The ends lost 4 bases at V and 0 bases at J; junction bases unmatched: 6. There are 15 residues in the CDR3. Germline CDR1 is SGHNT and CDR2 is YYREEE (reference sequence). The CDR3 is CASSPGQVGSYEQYF. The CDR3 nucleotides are TGTGCCAGCAGCCCGGGACAGGTAGGCTCCTACGAGCAGTACTTC.

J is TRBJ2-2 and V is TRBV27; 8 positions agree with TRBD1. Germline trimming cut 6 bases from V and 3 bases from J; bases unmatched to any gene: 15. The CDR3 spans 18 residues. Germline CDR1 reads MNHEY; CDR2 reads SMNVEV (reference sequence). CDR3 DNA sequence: TGTGCCAGCAGACGAAAGGGTTCAGGACAGGGATACACCGGGGAGCTGTTTTTT. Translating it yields CASRRKGSGQGYTGELFF.

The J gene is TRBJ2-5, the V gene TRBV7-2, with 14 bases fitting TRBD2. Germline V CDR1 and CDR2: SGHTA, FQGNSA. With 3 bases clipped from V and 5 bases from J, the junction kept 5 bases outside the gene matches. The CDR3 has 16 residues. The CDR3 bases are TGTGCCAGCAGCTTCGGGACTAGCGGGAGAATGGAGACCCAGTACTTC. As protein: CASSFGTSGRMETQYF.

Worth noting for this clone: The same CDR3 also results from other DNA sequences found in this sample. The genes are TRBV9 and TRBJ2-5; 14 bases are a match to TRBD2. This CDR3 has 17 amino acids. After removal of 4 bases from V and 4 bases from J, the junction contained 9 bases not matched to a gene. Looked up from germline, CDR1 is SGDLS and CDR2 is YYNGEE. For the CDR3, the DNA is TGTGCCAGCAGCTCAGGGACTAGCGGGGGTGGGAGAGAGACCCAGTACTTC. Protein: CASSSGTSGGGRETQYF. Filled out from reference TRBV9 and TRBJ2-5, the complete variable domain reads DSGVTQTPKHLITATGQRVTLRCSPRSGDLSVYWYQQSLDQGLQFLIQYYNGEERAKGNILERFSAQQFPDLHSELNLSSLELGDSALYFCASSSGTSGGGRETQYFGPGTRLLVL.